Listed below are T cell receptor beta chains from one sample, sequenced in a study of cytomegalovirus exposure and HLA in healthy donors. This table comes from immunoSEQ multiplex PCR, and its TCRdb copy is limited to in-frame clones, with some not included. The sample has approximately 220,000 clones; almost 80% are singletons. The sample was PBMCs. The receptors stem from a male donor in good health and CMV-seronegative. The CDR3 runs from the conserved cysteine through the conserved F or W.

v_gene	j_gene	CDR3aa
TRBV5-1	TRBJ1-2	CASSPDRGQGYTF
TRBV18	TRBJ2-3	CASSPTVTDTQYF
TRBV7-6	TRBJ2-3	CASSIMGLAGGEDTQYF
TRBV4-2	TRBJ2-1	CASSQDRVGSGRGSSYNEQFF
TRBV28	TRBJ1-1	CASSLFGRTEAFF
TRBV9	TRBJ1-2	CASSEGGSSNYGYTF
TRBV5-6	TRBJ1-1	CASGPENTEAFF
TRBV11-3	TRBJ1-5	CASSFPRTGPNQPQHF
TRBV7-2	TRBJ2-1	CASSLAPGLLSYNEQFF
TRBV30	TRBJ2-1	CAWGSPGQGGYNEQFF
TRBV27	TRBJ2-7	CASSLSTPTAGQRLAEQYF
TRBV21-1	TRBJ1-1	CASTPCGTGNTGNTEAFF
TRBV5-8	TRBJ2-7	CASSLDSTSYEQYF
TRBV4-1	TRBJ1-2	CASSQEERGRAPAHGYTF
TRBV11-2	TRBJ2-2	CASSLVLREGLSTGELFF
TRBV2	TRBJ1-6	CAGPGDGNSPLHF
TRBV4-3	TRBJ2-1	CASSQDPTSVSNEQFF
TRBV7-2	TRBJ2-7	CASSPGTLFYEQYF
TRBV27	TRBJ2-7	CASTKGTSTAYEQYF
TRBV5-1	TRBJ1-1	CASSVGQGITEAFF
TRBV9	TRBJ1-2	CASSGLRSHTGDGYTF
TRBV27	TRBJ2-7	CASSLQGGEQYF
TRBV7-3	TRBJ2-2	CASSATRTGELFF
TRBV11-3	TRBJ2-3	CASSLLGNTDTQYF
TRBV28	TRBJ2-7	CASNLPDPSGEQYF